This T cell receptor beta chain was profiled in a study of T cell repertoires in cytomegalovirus infection. Overall study: It was recently identified HLA-C-restricted and well-studied HLA-B-restricted CMV epitopes that the study used. In public TCR beta signatures, there were indications of both CMV infection and matching HLA type.

Germline V gene data show CDR1 as SGDLS and CDR2 as YYNGEE. The CDR3 runs to 18 residues. After removal of 5 bases from V and 0 bases from J, the junction contained 11 bases not matched to a gene. Concerning this clonotype: Its antigen is currently unknown.

TCRdb re-analysed the reads in MiXCR, keeping a single row per CDR3 protein. The sample records around 300,000 distinct CDR3 sequences, more than 20% being singletons. Points from the study as a whole: The ex vivo response was dominated by HLA-C-restricted CMV-specific TCR beta clonotypes. Carriers of CMV plus the relevant HLA were identified by cumulative public TCR beta family frequency.

This chain links TRBV9 with TRBJ1-1; 12 bases line up with TRBD1. The material sequenced was cultured PBMCs, taken from culture after CMV antigen stimulation. This sequence was found in a human donor in good health (CMV status not recorded). Some clones in this sample may be carry-over from other donors' samples. The CDR3 region is CASRDGGQGASMNTEAFF. The DNA for the CDR3 is TGTGCCAGCAGAGATGGGGGACAGGGGGCATCCATGAACACTGAAGCTTTCTTT.